This entry is about one TCR beta chain. The sample holds a few counts of this clonotype. No cognate antigen has been identified for it. No much larger clone exists at a distance of one base, and base qualities are not known. This entry is derived from a study of blood T cells in healthy people across ages (dated by TCRdb to the mid-2010s). About the full investigation: In model experiments, template switching captured about one uniquely barcoded TCR beta cDNA molecule for every two T cells. Age-related changes in TCR beta repertoire diversity were measured in the study by deep sequencing normalized with unique cDNA molecular identifiers. The donors were divided into four age groups: young (average about 16 years), middle-aged (roughly 40), aged (roughly 60) and long-lived (roughly 88). To avoid experimental bias, donors of different ages were randomly spread across the sequencing lanes. Using the same blood draw, the study looked at two additional independent replicas of 1 million unique cDNA reads for two donors, one aged 18 to 30 and the other aged 80 or older. Study-level results and caveats: As age increased, observed TCR beta diversity per million T cells dropped in a roughly linear way, and a significant reduction was already evident by age 40. The CMV infection status of donors was not known, potentially confounding age-related changes in expanded clonotypes. A strong correlation was found between observed TCR beta diversity and the percentage of naive T cells measured by flow cytometry. Bulk unsorted PBMC profiling prevented conclusive comparison of naive and antigen-experienced compartments. The long-lived group showed more naive CD4+ T cells, fewer expanded clones and increased TCR diversity than the aged group, suggesting age selection. Estimates of total diversity based on one million sequenced T cells were considered lower bounds and underestimates.

Donors were 39 systemically healthy Caucasian individuals from Russia aged roughly 6 to 90 years. Roughly 9 milliliters of peripheral blood were drawn from each donor into EDTA-treated Vacutainer tubes. Ficoll-Paque density-gradient centrifugation was used to isolate PBMCs, with at least 7 million obtained per sample. Total RNA was extracted from PBMCs with Trizol reagent, with at least 5.5 micrograms obtained per sample. For every donor, flow cytometry on a PBMC aliquot measured the percentage of naive CD45RAhigh/CD27high T cells. CDR1 and CDR2, looked up from the germline V gene, are MGHRA and YSYEKL. The CDR3, from cysteine to phenylalanine, totals 15 residues. Left in the record is the CDR3 DNA by itself, 45 bases read in frame from the first base. The V and J ends are trimmed by 0 bases and 2 bases, leaving 11 bases between them. Receptor libraries were prepared by 5' RACE. Sequencing was performed on an Illumina HiSeq 2500. A second PCR of roughly 7 to 12 cycles was performed with a sample-barcoded 5' primer and a J-beta primer mix. Each TCR beta cDNA molecule received a unique molecular identifier from a template-switch 5' adaptor carrying 12 random nucleotides. Each sample yielded at least 2.5 million CDR3-containing paired-end reads. First-strand cDNA was synthesized from all RNA with the Mint cDNA synthesis kit, primed by a TRBC-specific oligonucleotide. Following uracil-DNA glycosylase treatment, all cDNA underwent a first 18-cycle PCR with the universal primers M1SS and BC2_uni_R. The authors' analysis ran thus. Normalization of each sample was performed by random selection of 1 million high-quality reads, each carrying a distinct molecular identifier. Reads sharing molecular identifiers were discarded rather than binned into consensus sequences. MiTCR, set to a Q25 quality threshold and the strictest error-elimination algorithm, was used for CDR3 identification, clonotype clustering and error correction. A nonparametric unseen species model with Euler transformation was used to estimate lower-bound total TCR beta diversity. TCRdb reran the public reads through fastp at Q25 and MiXCR, keeping productive beta chains. Entries are consolidated by CDR3 protein sequence, retaining the most common genes and DNA. TCRdb's processing, not the authors' own work, is the source of the V and J calls. This sample holds roughly 900,000 distinct CDR3 sequences; 45% to 50% were observed only once. 10% to 15% of the sample goes to the ten largest clones.

The V and J segments used are TRBV4-1 and TRBJ2-7, with TRBD2 tentatively as D gene (7 bases match). The specimen sequenced was blood. The clonotype comes from a young man in good health. The CDR3 protein is CASSQDWGGTYEQYF. DNA sequence: TGCGCCAGCAGCCAAGATTGGGGGGGCACCTACGAGCAGTACTTC.